The entry that follows covers one T cell receptor (beta chain) sequence. Its cognate antigen is unknown. 5' RACE that incorporated UMI labels was used to prepare the TRB cDNA libraries. Each CDR3 protein gets one entry in TCRdb, which reprocessed the 5' RACE reads and gives no DNA. Its listing shows 43,000 or so distinct CDR3 sequences. These data belong to a study of CXCR3-negative and CXCR3-positive naive CD8 T cells. The CDR3 runs 15 residues. The germline V gene encodes CDR1 MNHEY and CDR2 SVGAGI. Broader study findings: TRB CDR3 hydrophobicity was greater in CXCR3-positive naive cells than in CXCR3-negative naive cells.

This sequence originates from a human donor in good health. Some clones in this sample may be carry-over from other donors' samples. Material: naive CXCR3- CD8+ T cells from blood. The subset was: CD45RO-CCR7+CD27+CD95- naive CD8+ T cells lacking CXCR3 (TNR3-). The chain uses TRBV6-5 and TRBJ1-2. This chain's CDR3 is CASSYEAEALYGYTF.